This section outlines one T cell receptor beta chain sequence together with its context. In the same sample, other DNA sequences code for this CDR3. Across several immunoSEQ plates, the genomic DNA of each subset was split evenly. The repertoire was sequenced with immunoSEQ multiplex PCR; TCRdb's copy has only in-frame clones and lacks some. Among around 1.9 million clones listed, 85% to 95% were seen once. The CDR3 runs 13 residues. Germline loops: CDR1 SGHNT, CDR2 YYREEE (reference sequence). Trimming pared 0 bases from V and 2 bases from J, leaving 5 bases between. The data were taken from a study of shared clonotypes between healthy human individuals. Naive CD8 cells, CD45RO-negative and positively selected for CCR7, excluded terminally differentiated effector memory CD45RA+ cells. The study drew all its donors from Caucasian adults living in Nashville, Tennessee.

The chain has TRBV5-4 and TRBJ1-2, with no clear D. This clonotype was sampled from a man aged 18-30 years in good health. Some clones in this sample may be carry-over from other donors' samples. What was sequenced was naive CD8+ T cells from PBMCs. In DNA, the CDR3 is TGTGCCAGCAGCTTGGGCCGGAACTATGGCTACACCTTC. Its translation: CASSLGRNYGYTF.